This passage covers 27 T cell receptor beta chains from one sample sequenced in a study of beta chain features in type 1 diabetes. TCRB transcripts that were expressed got sequenced, as all of the isolated RNA had been reverse transcribed. Produced via immunoSEQ multiplex PCR; TCRdb's table is partial and in-frame only. Of 200,000 to 250,000 clones in the sample, 25% to 30% were seen once. The sample was central memory CD4+ T cells from blood. The source of these receptors is a man aged 25-45 years in good health.

This rearrangement joins TRBV29-1 to TRBJ2-2; D is perhaps TRBD1 or TRBD2 (5 bases each). The germline V and J ends were trimmed by 7 bases and 0 bases, with 9 bases remaining between them. In germline, CDR1 is SQVTM, CDR2 ANQGSEA. The CDR3 loop spans 13 amino acids. CDR3 sequence (DNA): TGCAGCGCCGGGACGGCGAACACCGGGGAGCTGTTTTTT. It yields the protein CSAGTANTGELFF.

This clone was found a few times. The V and J genes are TRBV30 and TRBJ2-1, with TRBD2 matching over 8 bases. Germline trimming cut 3 bases from V and 9 bases from J; bases unmatched to any gene: 10. The CDR3 is made up of 14 amino acids. The V gene's germline CDR1 is GTSNPN and CDR2 SVGIG (reference sequence). The CDR3, as DNA: TGTGCCTGGAGGCCGTTCGGGGGGGCCAGTGAGCAGTTCTTC. It codes for CAWRPFGGASEQFF.

This clone was observed a few times. This chain connects TRBV29-1 to TRBJ2-3; perhaps TRBD1 as D (5 bases). Trimming cost V 2 bases and J 4 bases, with 7 bases left between them. CDR1 SQVTM and CDR2 ANQGSEA come from the germline V gene. The CDR3 runs to 12 residues. CDR3 sequence reads: CSVETGPDTQYF. The CDR3 DNA sequence: TGCAGCGTTGAAACAGGTCCAGATACGCAGTATTTT.

The table lists this clone with a few counts. The CDR3 spells CASSYRNGEQYF. The CDR3 DNA sequence: TGTGCCAGCAGTTACAGGAACGGCGAGCAGTACTTC. The J gene is TRBJ2-7, the V gene TRBV2, with D maybe TRBD1 (5 bases). CDR1 is SNHLY, CDR2 FYNNEI, per germline. The CDR3 length is 12 residues. V shed 5 bases and J shed 6 bases, with 11 bases lying between them.

The rearrangement joins TRBV7-2 to TRBJ2-3; D is unresolved. Trimming shortened V by 5 bases and J by 0 bases, and 12 bases separated the two germline ends. The CDR3 has 15 residues. CDR1 SGHTA and CDR2 FQGNSA come from the germline V gene. The CDR3 here is CASSITTLSTDTQYF. Written as DNA, the CDR3 is TGTGCCAGCAGCATAACGACCCTAAGCACAGATACGCAGTATTTT.

The chain combines TRBV7-2 with TRBJ2-7, with D hard to call. Germline V CDR1 and CDR2: SGHTA, FQGNSA. V lost 7 bases and J lost 0, with 10 bases in between. The CDR3 spans 13 residues. DNA of the CDR3: TGTGCCAGCAACTCTAAGCCCTCCTACGAGCAGTACTTC. Protein product: CASNSKPSYEQYF.

This clone was seen a handful of times. This chain uses TRBV29-1 with TRBJ2-5; no clear D gene. The CDR3 length is 12 residues. V was cut by 7 bases and J by 4 bases, with 13 bases left in between. Germline loops: CDR1 SQVTM, CDR2 ANQGSEA. This CDR3 is CSAYLTLETQYF. The CDR3, as DNA: TGCAGCGCGTACTTAACCTTAGAGACCCAGTACTTC.

Only a few counts were recorded for this clone. V gene TRBV30 combines with J gene TRBJ2-1, with 7 bases aligning to TRBD2. This CDR3 has 11 amino acids. The V segment lost 5 bases and the J segment 9 bases; nucleotides outside the gene matches: 4. Germline CDR1 reads GTSNPN; CDR2 reads SVGIG (reference sequence). The CDR3 bases are TGTGCCTGGGAGCGGGAAGGTGAGCAGTTCTTC. Encoded protein: CAWEREGEQFF.

This clone was counted a few times. The genes are TRBV6-5 and TRBJ2-4; a weak D match, TRBD1 (6 bases). The germline V and J ends were trimmed by 6 bases and 2 bases, with 14 bases remaining between them. Germline V lookup: CDR1 MNHEY, CDR2 SVGAGI. The length of the CDR3 is 15 residues. CDR3 in amino acids: CASSKAQGTKNIQYF. The CDR3 DNA follows: TGTGCCAGCAGCAAAGCACAGGGTACCAAAAACATTCAGTACTTC.

V and J are TRBV28 and TRBJ2-1; TRBD1 aligns across 8 bases. The V gene end was trimmed by 1 base and the J gene end by 7 bases; junction bases not matched to a gene: 9. The CDR3 length is 16 residues. The germline V gene has CDR1 MDHEN and CDR2 SYDVKM. The CDR3 loop is CASSLSPGTGRNEQFF. CDR3 nucleotides: TGTGCCAGCAGTTTATCCCCAGGGACAGGACGAAATGAGCAGTTCTTC.

The rearrangement links TRBV5-4 to TRBJ2-1; the D is unclear. V was pared by 4 bases and J by 0 bases, with 11 bases between. The CDR3 has 15 residues. Per the germline V gene, CDR1 is SGHNT and CDR2 is YYREEE (reference sequence). The CDR3 DNA is TGTGCCAGCAGCACCAATGGGAACTCCTACAATGAGCAGTTCTTC. It codes for CASSTNGNSYNEQFF.

This clone was detected a few times. This rearrangement joins TRBV7-9 to TRBJ1-3; maybe TRBD1 (6 bases). The CDR3 spans 14 residues. Germline loops: CDR1 SEHNR, CDR2 FQNEAQ (reference sequence). V lost 5 bases and J 4 bases, leaving 12 bases between the germline ends. The CDR3 nucleotides read TGTGCCAGCAGCCCTACAGGGTCAGGAAACACCATATATTTT. Translated: CASSPTGSGNTIYF.

This chain uses TRBV30 with TRBJ2-7; D gene unclear. This CDR3 region has 12 residues. Per the germline V gene, CDR1 is GTSNPN and CDR2 is SVGIG (reference sequence). The V gene lost 2 bases and the J gene lost 5 bases, with 10 bases spanning the gap. DNA for the CDR3: TGTGCCTGGAGTCCAAGGGATCACGAGCAGTACTTC. Protein sequence: CAWSPRDHEQYF.

This chain connects TRBV28 to TRBJ1-5; tentative D call: TRBD1 (6 bases). Trimming stripped 6 bases from V and 6 bases from J, with 12 bases between. Looked up from germline, CDR1 is MDHEN and CDR2 is SYDVKM. This CDR3 is 13 amino acids long. The DNA of the CDR3 is TGTGCCAGCAGACCAACAGGGAGTCAGCCCCAGCATTTT. It encodes CASRPTGSQPQHF.

This clone was counted between two and nine times. The chain joins TRBV6-6 to TRBJ1-2; 7 nucleotides align to TRBD1. With 6 bases clipped from V and 3 bases from J, the junction kept 10 bases outside the gene matches. The CDR3 loop spans 15 amino acids. Germline V gene sequence: CDR1 MNHNY, CDR2 SVGAGI (reference sequence). CDR3 DNA: TGTGCCAGCAGCCCTGGAGGGGACAGCCACTATGGCTACACCTTC. This gives the protein CASSPGGDSHYGYTF.

This clone was recorded a few times. The genes are TRBV10-3 and TRBJ1-1, with unresolved D. CDR1 and CDR2 (germline): ENHRY, SYGVKD. Trimming shortened V by 6 bases and J by 3 bases, and 11 bases separated the two germline ends. This CDR3 has 13 amino acids. CDR3 in amino acids: CAISTGRDTEAFF. CDR3 in DNA: TGTGCCATCAGCACCGGTAGGGACACTGAAGCTTTCTTT.

This clone has more than one count but fewer than ten. Here the CDR3 DNA reads TGTGCCAGCAGTCCCCCCCGCACCGGGGAGCTGTTTTTT. It codes for CASSPPRTGELFF. This chain links TRBV28 with TRBJ2-2; no definite D call. CDR1 is MDHEN, CDR2 SYDVKM, per germline. The CDR3 length is 13 residues. The V gene lost 5 bases and the J gene lost 4 bases, with 8 bases spanning the gap.

This clone was counted between two and nine times. V gene TRBV6-6 combines with J gene TRBJ2-3, with 8 bases aligning to TRBD1. Germline values: CDR1 MNHNY, CDR2 SVGAGI (reference sequence). The J segment lost 1 base and the V segment lost 5 bases, leaving 5 bases of the junction unmatched. The CDR3 consists of 15 residues. CDR3 DNA: TGTGCCAGCAGTCCAGCGACAGGGGGCACAGATACGCAGTATTTT. Its translation is CASSPATGGTDTQYF.

This clone appeared a few times. The rearrangement uses TRBV30 and TRBJ2-7; tentatively, D is TRBD2 (5 bases). CDR1 and CDR2 (germline): GTSNPN, SVGIG (reference sequence). This CDR3 is built from 13 residues. The V end lost 5 bases, the J end lost 7 bases, and 18 bases lay between the germline ends. The CDR3 nucleotides read TGTGCCTGGCTTTCGCGGGCTCAAGGGGAGCAGTACTTC. Protein: CAWLSRAQGEQYF.

J is TRBJ1-5 and V is TRBV6-1; no reliable D call. This CDR3 is built from 15 residues. The germline V gene encodes CDR1 MNHNS and CDR2 SASEGT. V dropped 6 bases and J dropped 0 bases, with 12 bases sitting between them. DNA for the CDR3: TGTGCCAGCAGGCTTTCGATATCTAGCAATCAGCCCCAGCATTTT. Translation gives CASRLSISSNQPQHF.

This chain joins TRBV11-2 and TRBJ2-1; TRBD2 is a possible D gene (6 bases). The V gene lost 1 base and the J gene lost 9 bases, with 13 bases spanning the gap. This CDR3 has 14 residues. Germline V gene data show CDR1 as SGHAT and CDR2 as FQNNGV. CDR3: CASSLGGLSGEQFF. The CDR3 DNA reads TGTGCCAGCAGCTTAGGAGGACTATCGGGTGAGCAGTTCTTC.

The genes are TRBV29-1 and TRBJ2-5; possibly TRBD2 for D (6 bases). The DNA end favors TRBJ2-7, so the J call may be wrong. Looked up from germline, CDR1 is SQVTM and CDR2 is ANQGSEA. The CDR3 loop spans 11 amino acids. The CDR3 region has the DNA TGCAGCGTGGAGGGGATCGACGAGCAGTACTTC. As protein: CSVEGIDEQYF.

This chain connects TRBV10-2 to TRBJ2-7; 12 nucleotides line up with TRBD2. Looked up from germline, CDR1 is WSHSY and CDR2 is SAAADI. The CDR3 covers 17 residues. The J segment lost 0 bases and the V segment lost 5 bases, leaving 8 bases of the junction unmatched. In DNA form, the CDR3 reads TGCGCCAGCAGTCTGACTAGCGGGGGCCCAAGCTCCTACGAGCAGTACTTC. This translates into CASSLTSGGPSSYEQYF.

This clone was counted many times. The V gene is TRBV5-6, the J gene TRBJ2-7; D is perhaps TRBD1 (6 bases). The germline V gene has CDR1 SGHDT and CDR2 YYEEEE. V lost 4 bases and J lost 2, with 19 bases in between. The CDR3 runs 16 residues. Here the CDR3 DNA reads TGTGCCAGCAGCCCTTGGCCAGGGGCCGACACCTACGAGCAGTACTTC. Translating gives CASSPWPGADTYEQYF. The full variable domain, rest sourced from reference TRBV5-6 and TRBJ2-7, is DAGVTQSPTHLIKTRGQQVTLRCSPKSGHDTVSWYQQALGQGPQFIFQYYEEEERQRGNFPDRFSGHQFPNYSSELNVNALLLGDSALYLCASSPWPGADTYEQYFGPGTRLTVT.

The V and J genes are TRBV6-1 and TRBJ1-2; D not resolved. The V gene's germline CDR1 is MNHNS and CDR2 SASEGT. V lost 0 bases and J lost 9, with 14 bases in between. The CDR3 consists of 14 residues. The CDR3 sequence is CASSEASGNPRYTF. CDR3 DNA: TGTGCCAGCAGTGAAGCGTCGGGCAACCCCCGCTACACCTTC.

This clone was counted a single time. This chain links TRBV10-3 with TRBJ2-3, with D unclear. The CDR3 is 13 residues long. In germline, CDR1 is ENHRY, CDR2 SYGVKD. The ends were cut back, 7 bases at V and 4 bases at J, with 12 bases in the middle. CDR3 residues: CAITGLGSDTQYF. As DNA, the CDR3 is TGTGCCATCACCGGGTTGGGGTCAGATACGCAGTATTTT.

This clone was detected ten times or more. V and J are TRBV5-1 and TRBJ2-1; 7 bases match TRBD1. J gave up 6 bases and V 0 bases, and 6 bases lay outside the gene matches. This CDR3 comprises 15 residues. Germline V CDR1 and CDR2: SGHRS, YFSETQ. The CDR3 region is CASSLGQGILNEQFF. CDR3 nucleotide sequence: TGCGCCAGCAGCTTGGGACAGGGTATTCTCAATGAGCAGTTCTTC.